A single sample gave rise to the 15 T cell receptor beta chains below, sequenced in a study of regulatory T cells in long-lasting Graves disease (dated by TCRdb to the early 2020s). Receptor amplification or capture employed multiplex PCR. Sequencing was performed on an Illumina HiSeq 4000. TCR beta libraries were built with iRepertoire HTBI primers and Arm-PCR amplification of CDR3 regions. In-frame beta chains were kept once TCRdb had trimmed the public reads at Q25 with fastp and called clones with MiXCR. Each CDR3 protein appears once, grouped with its most common genes and DNA. This sample holds a few hundred thousand distinct CDR3 sequences; approximately 25% were observed only once. Approximately 30% of the sample goes to the ten largest clones. Read against the paper, the sample's time point label means: persistent/refractory GD, antithyroid drugs over 5 years with positive TRAb. For both TCR sequencing and RNA sequencing, RNA was extracted from PBMCs using TRIzol.

The sample in question was peripheral blood mononuclear cells (PBMCs), obtained when the disease was refractory, from a patient treated with antithyroid drugs. The receptors here all came from a woman in her 40s with Graves disease. Donor details come from another sample of the same person, matched by shared clones.

In this sample, this clonotype turned up many times. This chain connects TRBV28 to TRBJ2-7, with unresolved D. CDR1 is MDHEN and CDR2 is SYDVKM in the germline V gene. V lost 5 bases to trimming and J lost 0 bases, with 20 bases between them. The CDR3 contains 17 residues. CDR3 sequence: CASSPYRTFGSSYEQYF. In nucleotides, the CDR3 is TGTGCCAGCAGTCCCTATAGGACGTTCGGTAGCTCCTACGAGCAGTACTTC.

The rearrangement joins TRBV10-3 to TRBJ1-1; D is possibly TRBD1 (5 bases). Trimming cost V 10 bases and J 0 bases, with 9 bases left between them. Germline V gene data show CDR1 as ENHRY and CDR2 as SYGVKD. The CDR3 is 12 residues long. In DNA form, the CDR3 reads TGTGCCAGCGGGGACCTGAACACTGAAGCTTTCTTT. Translation: CASGDLNTEAFF.

The chain has TRBV5-1 and TRBJ2-7, with D perhaps TRBD1 or TRBD2 (5 bases each). The CDR3 covers 13 residues. CDR1 and CDR2 from the germline V gene are SGHRS and YFSETQ. V lost 5 bases, J lost 4 bases, and 13 bases lay in between. The CDR3 coding sequence is TGCGCCAGCAGTGTTCTTTGGGGGTACGAGCAGTACTTC. Translated: CASSVLWGYEQYF.

V is TRBV20-1 and J is TRBJ2-3; maybe TRBD2 (6 bases). CDR3 size: 15 residues. CDR1 and CDR2 from the germline V gene are DFQATT and SNEGSKA (reference sequence). Trimming removed 3 bases at V and 1 base at J, with 14 bases between. CDR3 DNA: TGCAGTGCTAGCACGTTGGGGGAGGGCACAGATACGCAGTATTTT. This encodes CSASTLGEGTDTQYF.

Points on this clonotype: A much larger clone sits a single nucleotide away, making a read error possible. V gene TRBV6-2 or TRBV6-3 combines with J gene TRBJ1-1; D call uncertain. In germline, CDR1 is MNHEY, CDR2 SVGEGT. This CDR3 is 12 amino acids long. Here the CDR3 DNA reads TGTGCCAGCCGTCCAGTGAACACTGGAGCTTTCTTT. Translating it yields CASRPVNTGAFF.

This clonotype has at least ten counts. The chain is built from TRBV29-1 and TRBJ1-2; D is uncertain. Germline V gene sequence: CDR1 SQVTM, CDR2 ANQGSEA. This CDR3 has 13 residues. The V end was cut by 4 bases, the J end by 2 bases, with 11 bases between. CDR3 loop: CSVATGTNYGYTF. The CDR3 DNA sequence: TGCAGCGTTGCGACCGGCACAAACTATGGCTACACCTTC. The complete variable domain, with remaining parts taken from reference TRBV29-1 and TRBJ1-2, reads SAVISQKPSRDICQRGTSLTIQCQVDSQVTMMFWYRQQPGQSLTLIATANQGSEATYESGFVIDKFPISRPNLTFSTLTVSNMSPEDSSIYLCSVATGTNYGYTFGSGTRLTVV.

V and J are TRBV4-2 and TRBJ2-2, with D unresolved. CDR3 length: 17 amino acids. The V end was cut by 4 bases, the J end by 0 bases, with 15 bases between. Germline loops: CDR1 LGHNA, CDR2 YNFKEQ. The CDR3 region is CASSPSRWSANTGELFF. In DNA, the CDR3 is TGTGCCAGCAGCCCATCTCGGTGGAGCGCGAACACCGGGGAGCTGTTTTTT.

The table lists this clonotype with a few counts. The chain is built from TRBV19 and TRBJ1-1; D gene ambiguous. Germline V lookup: CDR1 LNHDA, CDR2 SQIVND (reference sequence). The CDR3 runs 11 residues. Deletions cut 10 bases from V and 0 bases from J, with 6 bases between. The CDR3 DNA reads TGTGCCACCCGGTTGAACACTGAAGCTTTCTTT. Translation: CATRLNTEAFF.

The genes are TRBV15 and TRBJ1-1; D is unclear. The germline V and J ends were trimmed by 5 bases and 3 bases, with 13 bases remaining between them. Germline CDR1 LNHNV, CDR2 YYDKDF (reference sequence). The CDR3 runs 14 residues. CDR3 bases: TGTGCCACCAGCCCTCAGGAGTATTACACTGAAGCTTTCTTT. Protein: CATSPQEYYTEAFF. Variable domain in full (rest from reference TRBV15 and TRBJ1-1): DAMVIQNPRYQVTQFGKPVTLSCSQTLNHNVMYWYQQKSSQAPKLLFHYYDKDFNNEADTPDNFQSRRPNTSFCFLDIRSPGLGDTAMYLCATSPQEYYTEAFFGQGTRLTVV.

The V gene is TRBV3-1, the J gene TRBJ2-5, with D perhaps matching TRBD1 (6 bases). Germline V gene sequence: CDR1 LGHDT, CDR2 YNNKEL (reference sequence). With 0 bases removed from V and 2 bases from J, the gap between germline ends came to 16 bases. This CDR3 region has 17 residues. CDR3 nucleotide sequence: TGTGCCAGCAGCCAAGATGAGTTGGGCAGGGGTCAAGAGACCCAGTACTTC. This gives the protein CASSQDELGRGQETQYF.

The chain joins TRBV5-6 to TRBJ1-1; D not certain. Germline-derived CDR1 and CDR2 are SGHDT and YYEEEE. The CDR3 extends over 14 amino acids. The V and J ends lost 7 bases and 5 bases respectively, with 18 bases between them. The CDR3 protein is CASRLMRFKTEAFF. The CDR3, as DNA: TGTGCCAGCCGTTTAATGCGGTTTAAAACTGAAGCTTTCTTT.

As for this clonotype: Given a much more abundant clone one base away, this may be a read error. The chain employs TRBV6-5 and TRBJ2-6, with D perhaps TRBD1 (5 bases). The CDR3 covers 17 residues. Germline assignment: CDR1 MNHEY and CDR2 SVGAGI. The CDR3 region is CASSYPGVGSGANALTF. CDR3 nucleotide sequence: TGTGCCAGCAGTTACCCGGGTGTCGGCTCTGGGGCCAACGCCCTGACTTTC.

The chain couples TRBV12-3 or TRBV12-4 to TRBJ2-3, with unresolved D. This CDR3 is 14 amino acids long. The V and J ends lost 5 bases and 4 bases respectively, with 13 bases between them. The CDR3, as DNA: TGTGCCAGCAGTCCCCAAGGAGCCCCAGATACGCAGTATTTT. Its translation is CASSPQGAPDTQYF.

This clonotype has a count of ten or more. This chain connects TRBV5-6 to TRBJ2-5; 11 nucleotides agree with TRBD2. This CDR3 is 16 amino acids long. CDR1 SGHDT and CDR2 YYEEEE come from the germline V gene. With V trimmed by 2 bases and J by 0 bases, 3 bases remained unmatched. In DNA, the CDR3 is TGTGCCAGCAGCTTACGGACTAGCGGGTACCAAGAGACCCAGTACTTC. Translation gives CASSLRTSGYQETQYF.

This clonotype was picked up many times. The chain links TRBV3-1 to TRBJ1-6, with D perhaps matching TRBD1 (6 bases). The CDR3 runs to 14 residues. The V and J ends lost 2 bases and 8 bases respectively, with 10 bases between them. CDR1 LGHDT and CDR2 YNNKEL come from the germline V gene (reference sequence). For the CDR3, the DNA is TGTGCCAGCAGCCAATACAGGGTGGATTCACCCCTCCACTTT. Its translation is CASSQYRVDSPLHF.